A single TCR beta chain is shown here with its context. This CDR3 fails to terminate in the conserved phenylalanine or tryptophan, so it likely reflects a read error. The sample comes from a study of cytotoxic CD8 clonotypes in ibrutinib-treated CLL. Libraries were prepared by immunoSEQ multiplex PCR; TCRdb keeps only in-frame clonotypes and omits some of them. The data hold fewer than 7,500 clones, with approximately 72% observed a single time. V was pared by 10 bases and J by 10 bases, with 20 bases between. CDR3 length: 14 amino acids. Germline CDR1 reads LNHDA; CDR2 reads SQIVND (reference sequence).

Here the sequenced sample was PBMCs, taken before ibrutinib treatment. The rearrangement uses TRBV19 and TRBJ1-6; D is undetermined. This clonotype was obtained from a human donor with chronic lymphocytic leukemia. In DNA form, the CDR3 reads TGTGCCACCGCTAAACGGGGATATGAGTCACCCCTCCACCTT. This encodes CATAKRGYESPLHL.